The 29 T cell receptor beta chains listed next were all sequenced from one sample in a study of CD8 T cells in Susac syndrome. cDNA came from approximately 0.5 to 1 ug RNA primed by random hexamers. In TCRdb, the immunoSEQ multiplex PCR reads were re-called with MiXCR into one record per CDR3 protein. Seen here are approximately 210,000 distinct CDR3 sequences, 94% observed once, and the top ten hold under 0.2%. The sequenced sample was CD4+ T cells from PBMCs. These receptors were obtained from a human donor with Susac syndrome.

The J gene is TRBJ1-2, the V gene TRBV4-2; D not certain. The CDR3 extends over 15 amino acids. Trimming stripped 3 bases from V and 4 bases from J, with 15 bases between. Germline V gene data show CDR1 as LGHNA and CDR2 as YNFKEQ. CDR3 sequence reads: CASSHGRQSTYGYTF. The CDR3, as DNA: TGTGCCAGCAGCCACGGCAGGCAGAGTACCTATGGCTACACCTTC.

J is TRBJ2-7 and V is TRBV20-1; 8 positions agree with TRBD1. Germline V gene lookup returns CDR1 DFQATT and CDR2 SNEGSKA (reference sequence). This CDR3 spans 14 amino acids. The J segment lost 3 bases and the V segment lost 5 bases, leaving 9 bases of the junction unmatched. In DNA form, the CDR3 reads TGCAGTGCTCTCGGCGGACAGGGAGTCTACGAGCAGTACTTC. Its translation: CSALGGQGVYEQYF.

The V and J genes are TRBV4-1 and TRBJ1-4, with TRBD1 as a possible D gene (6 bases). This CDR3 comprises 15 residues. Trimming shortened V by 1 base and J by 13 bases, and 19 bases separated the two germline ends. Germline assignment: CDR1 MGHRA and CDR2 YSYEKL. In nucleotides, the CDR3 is TGCGCCAGCAGCCAAGGGCAGGGGTCAGAGGGGGGACTGTTTTTT. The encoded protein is CASSQGQGSEGGLFF.

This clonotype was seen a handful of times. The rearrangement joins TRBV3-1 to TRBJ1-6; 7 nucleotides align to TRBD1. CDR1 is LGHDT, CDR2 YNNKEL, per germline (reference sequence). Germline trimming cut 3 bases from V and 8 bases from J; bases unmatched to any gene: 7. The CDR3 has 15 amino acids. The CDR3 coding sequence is TGTGCCAGCAGCCAGATAGGGGGCGAGGATTCACCCCTCCACTTT. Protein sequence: CASSQIGGEDSPLHF.

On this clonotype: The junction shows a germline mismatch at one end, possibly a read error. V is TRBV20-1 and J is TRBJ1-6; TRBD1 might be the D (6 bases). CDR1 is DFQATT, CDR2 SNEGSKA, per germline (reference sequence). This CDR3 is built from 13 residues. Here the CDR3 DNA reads TGCAGTGCTGGAGACAGGAGTAATTCACCCCTCCACTTT. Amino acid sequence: CSAGDRSNSPLHF.

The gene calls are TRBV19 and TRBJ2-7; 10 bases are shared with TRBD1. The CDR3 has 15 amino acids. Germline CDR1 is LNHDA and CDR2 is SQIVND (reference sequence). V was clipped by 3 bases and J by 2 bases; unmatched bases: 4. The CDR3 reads CASSITGTGAYEQYF. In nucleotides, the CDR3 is TGTGCCAGTAGTATCACCGGGACAGGGGCCTACGAGCAGTACTTC.

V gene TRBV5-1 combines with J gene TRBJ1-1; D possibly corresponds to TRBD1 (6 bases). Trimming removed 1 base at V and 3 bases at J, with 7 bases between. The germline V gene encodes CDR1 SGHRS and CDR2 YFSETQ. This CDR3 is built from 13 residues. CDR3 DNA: TGCGCCAGCAGCTTGTCAGGGGACACTGAAGCTTTCTTT. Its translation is CASSLSGDTEAFF.

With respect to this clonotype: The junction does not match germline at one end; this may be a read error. The chain's CDR3 is CASSQGPGAATESFF. CDR3 bases: TGCGCCAGCAGCCAAGGCCCGGGGGCAGCCACTGAATCTTTCTTT. This sequence joins TRBV4-3 and TRBJ1-1, with a possible D match to TRBD1 (6 bases). From germline, CDR1 is LGHNA and CDR2 YSLEER. The CDR3 is 15 amino acids.

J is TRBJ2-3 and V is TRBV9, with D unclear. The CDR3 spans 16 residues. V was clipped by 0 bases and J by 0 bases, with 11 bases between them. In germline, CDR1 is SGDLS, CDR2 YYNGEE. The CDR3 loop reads CASSVVNSDSTDTQYF. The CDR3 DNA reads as TGTGCCAGCAGCGTAGTGAATTCGGACAGCACAGATACGCAGTATTTT.

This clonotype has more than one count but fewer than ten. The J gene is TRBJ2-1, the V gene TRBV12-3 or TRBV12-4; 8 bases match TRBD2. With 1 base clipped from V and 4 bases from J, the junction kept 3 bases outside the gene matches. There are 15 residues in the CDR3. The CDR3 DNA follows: TGTGCCAGCAGTTTAGGCGGGGGGCCATACAATGAGCAGTTCTTC. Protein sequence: CASSLGGGPYNEQFF.

The chain's CDR3 is CSAHRQANQPQHF. The CDR3 nucleotides read TGCAGTGCTCATCGACAGGCAAACCAGCCCCAGCATTTT. This chain connects TRBV20-1 to TRBJ1-5; D perhaps matches TRBD1 (6 bases). The CDR3 totals 13 residues. Germline values: CDR1 DFQATT, CDR2 SNEGSKA (reference sequence). The V gene lost 5 bases and the J gene lost 7 bases, with 15 bases spanning the gap.

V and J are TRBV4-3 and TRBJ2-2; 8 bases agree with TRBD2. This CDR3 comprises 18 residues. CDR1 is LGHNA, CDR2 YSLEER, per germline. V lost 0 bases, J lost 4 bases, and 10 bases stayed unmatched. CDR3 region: CASSQDQGGGTSTGELFF. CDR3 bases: TGCGCCAGCAGCCAAGATCAGGGCGGGGGGACCTCCACCGGGGAGCTGTTTTTT.

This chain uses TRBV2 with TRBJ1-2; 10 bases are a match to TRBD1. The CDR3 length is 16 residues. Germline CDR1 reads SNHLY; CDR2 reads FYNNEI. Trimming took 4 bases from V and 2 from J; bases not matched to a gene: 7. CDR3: CASSGRGTGVNYGYTF. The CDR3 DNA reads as TGTGCCAGCAGTGGGAGGGGGACAGGGGTCAACTATGGCTACACCTTC.

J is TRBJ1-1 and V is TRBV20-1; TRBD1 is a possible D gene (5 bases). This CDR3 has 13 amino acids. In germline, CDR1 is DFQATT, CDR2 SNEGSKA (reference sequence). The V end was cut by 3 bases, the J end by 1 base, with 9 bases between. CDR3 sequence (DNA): TGCAGTGCTAGCGGGGACGGGAACACTGAAGCTTTCTTT. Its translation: CSASGDGNTEAFF.

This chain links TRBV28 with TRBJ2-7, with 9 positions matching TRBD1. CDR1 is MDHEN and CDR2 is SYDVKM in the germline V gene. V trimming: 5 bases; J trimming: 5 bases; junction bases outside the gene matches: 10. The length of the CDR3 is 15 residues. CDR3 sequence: CASSRAGTGIHEQYF. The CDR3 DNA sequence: TGTGCCAGCAGTCGTGCCGGGACAGGGATCCACGAGCAGTACTTC.

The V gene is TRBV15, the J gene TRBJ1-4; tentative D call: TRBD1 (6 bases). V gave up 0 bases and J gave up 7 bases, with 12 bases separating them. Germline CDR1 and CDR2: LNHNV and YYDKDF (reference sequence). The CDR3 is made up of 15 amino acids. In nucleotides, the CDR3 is TGTGCCACCAGCAGAGATCACAGGGAGGGTGAAAAACTGTTTTTT. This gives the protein CATSRDHREGEKLFF.

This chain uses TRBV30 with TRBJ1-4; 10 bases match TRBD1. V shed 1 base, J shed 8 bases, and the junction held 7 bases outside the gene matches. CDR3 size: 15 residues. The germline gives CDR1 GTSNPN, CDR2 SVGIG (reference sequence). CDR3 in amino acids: CAWSADGTGDEKLFF. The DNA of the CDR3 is TGTGCCTGGAGTGCGGACGGGACAGGGGACGAAAAACTGTTTTTT.

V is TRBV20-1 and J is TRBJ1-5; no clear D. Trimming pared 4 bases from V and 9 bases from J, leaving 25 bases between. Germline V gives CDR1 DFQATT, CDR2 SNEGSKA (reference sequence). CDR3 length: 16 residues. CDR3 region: CSATLPRQARVGPQHF. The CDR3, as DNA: TGCAGTGCTACTCTACCCCGCCAGGCCCGGGTGGGGCCCCAGCATTTT.

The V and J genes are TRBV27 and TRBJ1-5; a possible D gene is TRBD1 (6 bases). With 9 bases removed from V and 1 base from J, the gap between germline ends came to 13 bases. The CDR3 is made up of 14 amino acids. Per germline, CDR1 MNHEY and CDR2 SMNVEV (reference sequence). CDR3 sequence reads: CARIRGGSNQPQHF. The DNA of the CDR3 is TGTGCCAGGATCAGGGGAGGGAGCAATCAGCCCCAGCATTTT.

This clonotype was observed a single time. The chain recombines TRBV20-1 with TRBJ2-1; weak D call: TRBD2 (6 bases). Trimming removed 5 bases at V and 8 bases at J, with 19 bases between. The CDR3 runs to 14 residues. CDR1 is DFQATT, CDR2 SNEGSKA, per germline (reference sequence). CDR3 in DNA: TGCAGTGCTGCTGGGGGGAGATTTTTTGATGAGCAGTTCTTC. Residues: CSAAGGRFFDEQFF.

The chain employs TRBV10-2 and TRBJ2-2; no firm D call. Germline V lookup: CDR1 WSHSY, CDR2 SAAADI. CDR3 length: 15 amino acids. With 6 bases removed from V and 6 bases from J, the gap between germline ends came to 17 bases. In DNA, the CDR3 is TGCGCCAGCAGCAGGACCGTCGAAGGGTCCGGGGAGCTGTTTTTT. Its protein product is CASSRTVEGSGELFF.

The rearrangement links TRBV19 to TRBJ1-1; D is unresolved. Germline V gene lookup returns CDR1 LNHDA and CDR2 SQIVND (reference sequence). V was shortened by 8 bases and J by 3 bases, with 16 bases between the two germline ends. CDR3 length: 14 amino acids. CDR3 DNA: TGTGCCAGTGTACCCCGGGCGAGGGACACTGAAGCTTTCTTT. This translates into CASVPRARDTEAFF.

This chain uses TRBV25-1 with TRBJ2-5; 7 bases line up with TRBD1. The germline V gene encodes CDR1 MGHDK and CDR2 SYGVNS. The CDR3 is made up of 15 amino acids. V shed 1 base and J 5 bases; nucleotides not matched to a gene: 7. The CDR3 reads CASSESAGGRETQYF. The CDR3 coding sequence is TGTGCCAGCAGTGAATCGGCAGGGGGTCGGGAGACCCAGTACTTC.

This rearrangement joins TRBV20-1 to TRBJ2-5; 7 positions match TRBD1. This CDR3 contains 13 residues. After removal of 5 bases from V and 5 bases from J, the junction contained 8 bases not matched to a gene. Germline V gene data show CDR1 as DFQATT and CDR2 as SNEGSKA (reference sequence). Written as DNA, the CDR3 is TGCAGTGCTGCGACAGGGCGGTTGGAGACCCAGTACTTC. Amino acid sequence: CSAATGRLETQYF.

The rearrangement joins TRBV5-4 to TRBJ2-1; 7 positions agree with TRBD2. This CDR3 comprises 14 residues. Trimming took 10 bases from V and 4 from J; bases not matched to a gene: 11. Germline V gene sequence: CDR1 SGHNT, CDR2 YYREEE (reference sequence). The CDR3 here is CAVGGISEYNEQFF. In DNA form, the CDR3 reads TGTGCCGTCGGGGGGATTTCCGAATACAATGAGCAGTTCTTC.

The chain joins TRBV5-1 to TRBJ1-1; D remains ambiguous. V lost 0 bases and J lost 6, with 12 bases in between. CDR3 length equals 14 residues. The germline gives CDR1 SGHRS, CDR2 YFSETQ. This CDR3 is CASSLEPEVAEAFF. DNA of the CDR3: TGCGCCAGCAGCTTGGAACCTGAGGTCGCTGAAGCTTTCTTT.

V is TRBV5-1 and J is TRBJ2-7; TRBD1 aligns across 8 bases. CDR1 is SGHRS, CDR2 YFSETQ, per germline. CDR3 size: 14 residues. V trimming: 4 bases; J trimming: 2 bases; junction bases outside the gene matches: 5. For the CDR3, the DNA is TGCGCCAGCAGCCACCCGGGACAGGCCTACGAGCAGTACTTC. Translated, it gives CASSHPGQAYEQYF.

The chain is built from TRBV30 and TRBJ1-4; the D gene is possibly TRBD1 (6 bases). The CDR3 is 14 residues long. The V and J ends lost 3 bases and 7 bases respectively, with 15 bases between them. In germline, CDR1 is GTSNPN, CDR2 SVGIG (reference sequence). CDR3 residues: CAWRAAGASEKLFF. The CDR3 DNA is TGTGCCTGGAGGGCGGCAGGGGCATCTGAAAAACTGTTTTTT.

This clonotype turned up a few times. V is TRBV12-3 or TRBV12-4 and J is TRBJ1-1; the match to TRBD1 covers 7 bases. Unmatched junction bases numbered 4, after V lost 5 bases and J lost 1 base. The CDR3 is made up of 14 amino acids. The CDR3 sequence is CASSGRQGNTEAFF. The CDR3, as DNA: TGTGCCAGCAGTGGTCGACAGGGGAACACTGAAGCTTTCTTT.